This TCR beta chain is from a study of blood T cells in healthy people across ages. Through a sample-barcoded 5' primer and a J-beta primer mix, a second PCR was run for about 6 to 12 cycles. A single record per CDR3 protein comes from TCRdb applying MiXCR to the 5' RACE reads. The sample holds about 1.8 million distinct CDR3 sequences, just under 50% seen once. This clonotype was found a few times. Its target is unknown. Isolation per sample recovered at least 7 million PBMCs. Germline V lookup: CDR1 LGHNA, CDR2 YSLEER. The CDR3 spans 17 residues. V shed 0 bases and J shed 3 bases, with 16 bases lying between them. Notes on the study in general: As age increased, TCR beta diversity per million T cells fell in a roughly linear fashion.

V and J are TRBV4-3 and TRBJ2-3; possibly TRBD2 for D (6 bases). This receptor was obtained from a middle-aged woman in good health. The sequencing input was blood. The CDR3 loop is CASSQERPSGLTDTQYF. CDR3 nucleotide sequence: TGCGCCAGCAGCCAAGAACGGCCCAGCGGGCTGACAGATACGCAGTATTTT.